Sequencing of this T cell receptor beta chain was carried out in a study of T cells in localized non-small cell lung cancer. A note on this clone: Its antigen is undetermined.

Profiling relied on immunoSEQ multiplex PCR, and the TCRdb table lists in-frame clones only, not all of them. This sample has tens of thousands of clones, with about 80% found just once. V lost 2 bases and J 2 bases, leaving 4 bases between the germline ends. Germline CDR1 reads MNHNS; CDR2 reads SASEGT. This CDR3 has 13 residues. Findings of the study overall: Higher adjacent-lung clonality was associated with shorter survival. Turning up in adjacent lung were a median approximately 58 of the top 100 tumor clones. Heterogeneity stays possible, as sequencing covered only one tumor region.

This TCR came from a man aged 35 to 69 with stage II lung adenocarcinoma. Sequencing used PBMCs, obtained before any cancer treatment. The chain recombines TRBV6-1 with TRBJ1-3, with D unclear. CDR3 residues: CASSEKTGNTIYF. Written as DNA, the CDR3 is TGTGCCAGCAGTGAAAAAACTGGAAACACCATATATTTT.